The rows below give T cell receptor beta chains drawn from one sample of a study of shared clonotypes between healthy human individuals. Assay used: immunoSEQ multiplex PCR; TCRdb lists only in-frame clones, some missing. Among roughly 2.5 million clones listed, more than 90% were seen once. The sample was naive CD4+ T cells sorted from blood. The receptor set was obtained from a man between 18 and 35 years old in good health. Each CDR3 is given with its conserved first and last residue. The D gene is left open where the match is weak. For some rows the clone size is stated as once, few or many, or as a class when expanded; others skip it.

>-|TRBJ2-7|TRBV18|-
CASSTQVSSYEQYF
TGTGCCAGTTCAACACAGGTTAGCTCCTACGAGCAGTACTTC
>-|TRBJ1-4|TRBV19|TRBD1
CASSPGQGEKLFF
TGTGCCAGTAGCCCGGGACAGGGCGAAAAACTGTTTTTT
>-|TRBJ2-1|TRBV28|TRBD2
CASSLAGVSYNEQFF
TGTGCCAGCAGCCTAGCGGGAGTCTCCTACAATGAGCAGTTCTTC
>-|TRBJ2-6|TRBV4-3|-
CASSQESGYSGANVLTF
TGCGCCAGCAGCCAAGAATCCGGCTACTCTGGGGCCAACGTCCTGACTTTC
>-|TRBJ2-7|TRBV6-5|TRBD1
CASSFRTGNEQYF
TGTGCCAGCAGTTTCCGGACAGGTAACGAGCAGTACTTC
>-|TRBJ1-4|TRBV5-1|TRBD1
CASSSRDRGQGEKLFF
TGCGCCAGCAGCTCCCGGGACAGGGGGCAGGGTGAAAAACTGTTTTTT
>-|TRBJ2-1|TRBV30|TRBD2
CACGLAGGEQFF
TGTGCCTGTGGACTAGCGGGTGGTGAGCAGTTCTTC
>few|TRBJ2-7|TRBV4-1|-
CASSQTFPLYEQYF
TGCGCCAGCAGCCAGACTTTCCCCCTCTACGAGCAGTACTTC
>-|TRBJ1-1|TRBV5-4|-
CASSLALAGNTEAFF
TGTGCCAGCAGCTTGGCCTTAGCAGGGAACACTGAAGCTTTCTTT
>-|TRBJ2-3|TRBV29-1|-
CSVEAATATQYF
TGCAGCGTTGAGGCCGCAACCGCGACGCAGTATTTT
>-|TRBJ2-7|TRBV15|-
CATSREPGRGEQYF
TGTGCCACCAGCAGAGAACCGGGAAGGGGCGAGCAGTACTTC
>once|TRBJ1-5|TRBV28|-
CASSYLGSNQPQHF
TGTGCCAGCAGTTATCTGGGTAGCAATCAGCCCCAGCATTTT
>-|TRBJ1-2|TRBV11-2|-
CASSPDRNYGYTF
TGTGCCAGCAGCCCGGACCGAAACTATGGCTACACCTTC
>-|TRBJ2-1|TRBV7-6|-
CASSLEAGSNEQFF
TGTGCCAGCAGCTTAGAGGCAGGGTCCAATGAGCAGTTCTTC
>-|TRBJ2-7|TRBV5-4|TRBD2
CASSPGTSGSGYEQYF
TGTGCCAGCAGCCCCGGGACTAGCGGGAGCGGATACGAGCAGTACTTC
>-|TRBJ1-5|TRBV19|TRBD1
CASSEGAKSSQPQHF
TGTGCCAGTAGTGAGGGGGCTAAGTCGAGTCAGCCCCAGCATTTT
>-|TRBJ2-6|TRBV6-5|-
CASGRLNSGANVLTF
TGTGCCAGCGGACGACTCAACTCTGGGGCCAACGTCCTGACTTTC
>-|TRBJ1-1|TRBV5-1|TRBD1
CASSAGQTNTEAFF
TGCGCCAGCAGCGCGGGACAGACGAACACTGAAGCTTTCTTT
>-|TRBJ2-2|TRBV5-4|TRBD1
CASSSGGGQGGAGELFF
TGTGCCAGCAGCTCGGGCGGGGGACAGGGAGGCGCCGGGGAGCTGTTTTTT
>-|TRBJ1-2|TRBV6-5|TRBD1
CASRVDRGYGYTF
TGTGCCAGCAGAGTCGACAGGGGTTACGGCTACACCTTC
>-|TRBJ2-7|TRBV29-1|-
CSVITGKPLVNEQYF
TGCAGCGTTATCACAGGGAAGCCCCTTGTGAACGAGCAGTACTTC
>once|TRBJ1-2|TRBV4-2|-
CASSQEGNYGYTF
TGTGCCAGCAGCCAAGAAGGTAACTATGGCTACACCTTC
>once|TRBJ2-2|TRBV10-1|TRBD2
CASSELAGGLTGELFF
TGCGCCAGCAGTGAACTAGCGGGGGGCCTCACCGGGGAGCTGTTTTTT
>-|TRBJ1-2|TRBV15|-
CATSGELSLGGYTF
TGTGCCACCAGCGGAGAACTCTCACTGGGAGGCTACACCTTC
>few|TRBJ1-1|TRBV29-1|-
CRAGRTQGEAFF
TGCAGGGCGGGGCGAACCCAGGGCGAAGCTTTCTTT
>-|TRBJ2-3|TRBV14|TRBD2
CASSLLAGGTDTQYF
TGTGCCAGCAGCCTCCTAGCGGGGGGCACAGATACGCAGTATTTT
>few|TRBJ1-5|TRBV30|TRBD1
CAWSKQGNQPQHF
TGTGCCTGGAGTAAACAGGGGAATCAGCCCCAGCATTTT
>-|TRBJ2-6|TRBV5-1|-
CASSFGQFSGANVLTF
TGCGCCAGCAGCTTCGGTCAGTTCTCTGGGGCCAACGTCCTGACTTTC
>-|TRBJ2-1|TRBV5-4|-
CASSLSSNEQFF
TGTGCCAGCAGCTTATCGTCCAATGAGCAGTTCTTC
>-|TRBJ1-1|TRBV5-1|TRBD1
CASSDQDRGMVTEAFF
TGCGCCAGCAGCGACCAAGACAGGGGAATGGTCACTGAAGCTTTCTTT
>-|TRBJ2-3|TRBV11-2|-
CASKRTSTDTQYF
TGTGCCAGCAAGAGAACTAGCACAGATACGCAGTATTTT
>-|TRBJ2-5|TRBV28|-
CASSQWAGEGQETQYF
TGTGCCAGCAGCCAGTGGGCCGGTGAGGGTCAAGAGACCCAGTACTTC
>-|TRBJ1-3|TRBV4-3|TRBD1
CASSQDQQGTTGNTIYF
TGCGCCAGCAGCCAAGACCAACAGGGGACGACTGGAAACACCATATATTTT
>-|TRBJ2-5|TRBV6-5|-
CASRLGEKETQYF
TGTGCCAGCAGGCTGGGGGAGAAGGAGACCCAGTACTTC
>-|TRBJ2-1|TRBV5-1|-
CASSEGSPDNEQFF
TGCGCCAGCAGCGAAGGGTCACCGGACAATGAGCAGTTCTTC
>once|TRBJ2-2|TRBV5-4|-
CASSLGGQNTGELFF
TGTGCCAGCAGCTTAGGGGGACAGAACACCGGGGAGCTGTTTTTT
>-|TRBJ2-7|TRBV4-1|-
CASSQDQGTPAPTKQYF
TGCGCCAGCAGCCAAGATCAAGGTACCCCTGCACCTACGAAGCAGTACTTC
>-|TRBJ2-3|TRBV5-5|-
CASSLAPGGTDTQYF
TGTGCCAGCAGCTTAGCCCCAGGGGGCACAGATACGCAGTATTTT
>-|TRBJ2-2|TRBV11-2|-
CASSSRWAGANTGELFF
TGTGCCAGCAGCTCTAGGTGGGCAGGGGCGAACACCGGGGAGCTGTTTTTT
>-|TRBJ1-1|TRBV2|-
CASRSEEGPNTEAFF
TGTGCCAGCAGATCTGAAGAAGGTCCGAACACTGAAGCTTTCTTT
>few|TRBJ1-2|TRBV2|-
CASKKDLSGYTF
TGTGCCAGCAAAAAGGATCTGTCCGGCTACACCTTC
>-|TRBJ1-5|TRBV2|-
CASSVSPALGPQHF
TGTGCCAGCAGTGTTAGTCCGGCCCTGGGGCCCCAGCATTTT
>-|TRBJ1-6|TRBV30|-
CAWSGRGDSPLHF
TGTGCCTGGAGTGGACGAGGGGATTCACCCCTCCACTTT
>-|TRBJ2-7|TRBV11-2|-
CASMGGKVYEQYF
TGTGCCAGCATGGGGGGCAAAGTTTACGAGCAGTACTTC
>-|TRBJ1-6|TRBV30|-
CAWATGSVSPLHF
TGTGCCTGGGCTACAGGGTCCGTTTCACCCCTCCACTTT
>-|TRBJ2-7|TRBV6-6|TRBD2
CASSYASGRYEQYF
TGTGCCAGCAGTTACGCCAGCGGGAGATACGAGCAGTACTTC
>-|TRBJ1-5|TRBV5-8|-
CASSLGTHQPQHF
TGTGCCAGCAGCCTCGGGACCCATCAGCCCCAGCATTTT
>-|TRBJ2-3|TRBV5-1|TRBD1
CASSRDRADDTQYF
TGCGCCAGCAGTCGCGACAGGGCTGATGATACGCAGTATTTT
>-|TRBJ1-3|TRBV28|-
CASRERSGNTIYF
TGTGCCAGCAGGGAAAGGTCCGGAAACACCATATATTTT
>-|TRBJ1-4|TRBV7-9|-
CASSTTGPHEKLFF
TGTGCCAGCAGTACTACAGGTCCCCATGAAAAACTGTTTTTT
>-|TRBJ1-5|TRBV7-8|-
CASSPTSYSNQPQHF
TGTGCCAGCAGCCCGACAAGCTATAGCAATCAGCCCCAGCATTTT